This entry lists 4 T cell receptor beta chains sequenced from one sample in a study of OX40 agonist ivuxolimab in advanced cancers. Measured with immunoSEQ multiplex PCR; TCRdb has only the in-frame clones, and not every one. The repertoire holds some 22,000 clones, with around 85% as singletons. The source was CD4+ or CD8+ T cells sorted from blood, collected in a trial of the OX40 agonist ivuxolimab. Every receptor here comes from an adult with an advanced solid tumor such as melanoma, head and neck, liver or kidney cancer.

This rearrangement joins TRBV7-9 to TRBJ2-4; D gene ambiguous. V shed 5 bases and J shed 4 bases, with 6 bases lying between them. In germline, CDR1 is SEHNR, CDR2 FQNEAQ (reference sequence). The CDR3 sequence is 12 residues long. CDR3 residues: CASSLGKNIQYF. In nucleotides, the CDR3 is TGTGCCAGCAGCCTCGGAAAAAACATTCAGTACTTC.

This clone came up once. This chain links TRBV7-9 with TRBJ2-2; tentatively, D is TRBD1 (5 bases). Trimming left V 6 bases short and J 2 bases short, with 7 bases between. The V gene's germline CDR1 is SEHNR and CDR2 FQNEAQ (reference sequence). The CDR3 covers 13 residues. The CDR3 here is CASRTANTGELFF. In nucleotides, the CDR3 is TGTGCCAGCAGGACAGCTAACACCGGGGAGCTGTTTTTT.

This clone was picked up one time. This chain's CDR3 is CASSKSATSTDTQYF. The CDR3, as DNA: TGTGCCAGCTCCAAGTCAGCAACGAGCACAGATACGCAGTATTTT. The chain is built from TRBV18 and TRBJ2-3, with D uncertain. V was clipped by 6 bases and J by 0 bases, with 13 bases between them. This CDR3 spans 15 amino acids. The germline V gene encodes CDR1 KGHSH and CDR2 LQKENI.

The chain employs TRBV7-6 and TRBJ2-3, with 11 bases fitting TRBD2. V lost 3 bases, J lost 5 bases, and 19 bases stayed unmatched. The CDR3 contains 20 residues. Germline V gene sequence: CDR1 SGHVS, CDR2 FNYEAQ. CDR3 region: CASSFSARRIAGGLGDTQYF. For the CDR3, the DNA is TGTGCCAGCAGCTTTTCGGCTCGAAGAATAGCGGGAGGGTTAGGAGATACGCAGTATTTT. The full variable domain, in which reference TRBV7-6 and TRBJ2-3 provide the parts outside the CDR3, is GAGVSQSPRYKVTKRGQDVALRCDPISGHVSLYWYRQALGQGPEFLTYFNYEAQQDKSGLPNDRFSAERPEGSISTLTIQRTEQRDSAMYRCASSFSARRIAGGLGDTQYFGPGTRLTVL.